These 26 T cell receptor beta chains came from one sample sequenced in a study of T-cell reconstitution after alpha-beta-depleted transplantation in children. The library targeted TCRbeta and was prepared with unique molecular identifiers. MiXCR, run by TCRdb on the PCR reads, gives a single entry per CDR3 protein. Altogether roughly 200,000 distinct CDR3 sequences are present, under 8.5% being singletons, with the ten largest covering 35%. This material consisted of PBMCs, mostly from graft donor cells, taken 360 days after TCRalphabeta/CD19-depleted stem cell transplant. The receptors come from a male patient aged 2-10 years who had a stem cell transplant for acute myeloid leukemia, so the T cells may come from the graft donor.

This clonotype was counted a single time. One base away lies a much larger clone, so this may be a sequencing read error. V is TRBV12-3 or TRBV12-4 and J is TRBJ2-1; no reliable D call. The CDR3 contains 17 residues. The CDR3 region has the DNA TGTGCCAGCAGTTTACTTCGTGGTCGGAGTCAGTCGGATGAGAAGTTCTTC. Protein sequence: CASSLLRGRSQSDEKFF.

This clonotype was seen more than once but under ten times. The chain combines TRBV24-1 with TRBJ2-4; perhaps TRBD1 as D (6 bases). CDR3 length: 16 residues. Looked up from germline, CDR1 is KGHDR and CDR2 is SFDVKD. V was pared by 8 bases and J by 0 bases, with 16 bases between. CDR3 DNA: TGTGCCACCACCCCCAGGACAGATCTAGCCAAAAACATTCAGTACTTC. Translation gives CATTPRTDLAKNIQYF.

V gene TRBV12-3 or TRBV12-4 combines with J gene TRBJ1-5, with D unresolved. The CDR3 is made up of 15 amino acids. The ends were cut back, 2 bases at V and 6 bases at J, with 14 bases in the middle. The CDR3 spells CASSLRSGPGQPQHF. The CDR3, as DNA: TGTGCCAGCAGTTTACGGTCGGGCCCAGGTCAGCCCCAGCATTTT.

This clonotype has a handful of counts. V and J are TRBV7-9 and TRBJ1-2; TRBD1 is a possible D gene (5 bases). Per the germline V gene, CDR1 is SEHNR and CDR2 is FQNEAQ (reference sequence). This CDR3 spans 14 amino acids. Trimming stripped 0 bases from V and 12 bases from J, with 17 bases between. The CDR3 reads CASSLAGASGKNTF. In DNA, the CDR3 is TGTGCCAGCAGCTTAGCAGGTGCGTCAGGGAAAAACACCTTC.

This clonotype was recorded many times. The CDR3 protein is CSAPSQETQYF. The CDR3 bases are TGCAGTGCTCCCTCCCAAGAGACCCAGTACTTC. J is TRBJ2-5 and V is TRBV20-1, with D unresolved. V shed 5 bases and J shed 1 base, with 5 bases lying between them. This CDR3 comprises 11 residues. Germline V gives CDR1 DFQATT, CDR2 SNEGSKA (reference sequence).

This clonotype was seen many times. The CDR3 bases are TGCAGCGTTGAACGGGTTAGGACCGGGGAGCTGTTTTTT. It is translated as CSVERVRTGELFF. The chain links TRBV29-1 to TRBJ2-2; no reliable D call. The CDR3 has 13 residues. V was cut by 2 bases and J by 5 bases, with 9 bases left in between. CDR1 is SQVTM, CDR2 ANQGSEA, per germline.

A word on this clonotype: Its ends do not fully match the called genes, so a read error is possible. J is TRBJ2-2 and V is TRBV7-7, with 8 bases fitting TRBD2. Germline V gene data show CDR1 as SSHAT and CDR2 as FNYEAQ (reference sequence). The CDR3 length is 17 residues. As DNA, the CDR3 is TGTGCTAGCAGCCCCCCCCCCGGGACTAGGGGAGCCGGGGAGCTGTTTTTT. This encodes CASSPPPGTRGAGELFF.

This chain links TRBV15 with TRBJ1-4, with a weak D call TRBD1 (5 bases). The CDR3 runs 14 residues. Trimming removed 0 bases at V and 8 bases at J, with 10 bases between. Germline lookup yields CDR1 LNHNV and CDR2 YYDKDF (reference sequence). The CDR3: CATSRERGGEKLFF. The DNA of the CDR3 is TGTGCCACCAGCAGAGAAAGGGGAGGGGAAAAACTGTTTTTT.

This chain links TRBV15 with TRBJ2-6; possible D gene TRBD1, 6 bases. With 5 bases removed from V and 4 bases from J, the gap between germline ends came to 9 bases. Germline CDR1 is LNHNV and CDR2 is YYDKDF (reference sequence). The CDR3 consists of 14 residues. This CDR3 reads CATSDRSGANVLTF. In nucleotides, the CDR3 is TGTGCCACCAGCGACAGGTCCGGGGCCAACGTCCTGACTTTC.

This clonotype was counted a few times. This rearrangement joins TRBV12-3 or TRBV12-4 to TRBJ1-2; tentatively, D is TRBD1 (5 bases). This CDR3 region has 13 residues. Trimming cost V 6 bases and J 3 bases, with 11 bases left between them. CDR3 amino acids: CASSLGRYYGYTF. As DNA, the CDR3 is TGTGCCAGCAGCTTGGGACGGTACTATGGCTACACCTTC.

The J gene is TRBJ2-7, the V gene TRBV19; 9 bases match TRBD1. Trimming cost V 8 bases and J 3 bases; bases outside gene matches: 11. CDR3 length equals 15 residues. CDR1 is LNHDA, CDR2 SQIVND, per germline (reference sequence). CDR3 nucleotide sequence: TGTGCCAGTCCCTCCCGGGACAGGGTGTTCTACGAGCAGTACTTC. Residues: CASPSRDRVFYEQYF.

This clonotype was detected a few times. J is TRBJ2-1 and V is TRBV3-1; 12 bases are a match to TRBD2. The CDR3 covers 16 residues. J lost 4 bases, V lost 2 bases, and 3 bases had no gene match. The V gene's germline CDR1 is LGHDT and CDR2 YNNKEL (reference sequence). The CDR3 spells CASSQMGLAGYNEQFF. In DNA form, the CDR3 reads TGTGCCAGCAGCCAAATGGGACTAGCGGGTTACAATGAGCAGTTCTTC.

The chain carries TRBV27 and TRBJ2-7; 7 bases are a match to TRBD1. There are 15 residues in the CDR3. J lost 2 bases, V lost 6 bases, and 10 bases had no gene match. CDR1 and CDR2 from the germline V gene are MNHEY and SMNVEV (reference sequence). The CDR3 DNA reads TGTGCCAGCAGAAAAGACAGGGATCACCCCTACGAGCAGTACGTC. The encoded protein is CASRKDRDHPYEQYV.

This clonotype has only a few counts. The gene calls are TRBV6-1 and TRBJ1-4; 9 nucleotides match TRBD1. The CDR3 spans 15 residues. J lost 8 bases, V lost 5 bases, and 9 bases had no gene match. CDR1 and CDR2 (germline): MNHNS, SASEGT. CDR3 residues: CASSLTDRGAEKLFF. The CDR3 DNA reads TGTGCCAGCAGTCTAACGGACAGGGGCGCGGAAAAACTGTTTTTT.

At least ten counts were recorded for this clonotype. The J gene is TRBJ2-3, the V gene TRBV7-3; D possibly uses TRBD1 or TRBD2 (5 bases each). The CDR3 is made up of 16 amino acids. Germline CDR1 SGHTA, CDR2 FQGTGA. The V end lost 2 bases, the J end lost 3 bases, and 15 bases lay between the germline ends. For the CDR3, the DNA is TGTGCCAGCAGCTTATGGGGACGATCGGGGACAGATACGCAGTATTTT. It is translated as CASSLWGRSGTDTQYF.

This chain uses TRBV20-1 with TRBJ2-3; D call uncertain. This CDR3 is 12 amino acids long. The germline V gene encodes CDR1 DFQATT and CDR2 SNEGSKA (reference sequence). Trimming shortened V by 6 bases and J by 6 bases, and 13 bases separated the two germline ends. Here the CDR3 DNA reads TGCAGTGCGCCCGTTAGGGCGGATACGCAGTATTTT. The encoded protein is CSAPVRADTQYF.

This clonotype was seen many times. This rearrangement joins TRBV6-5 to TRBJ2-6; 9 bases are shared with TRBD1. This CDR3 has 17 residues. Germline lookup yields CDR1 MNHEY and CDR2 SVGAGI. The V segment lost 2 bases and the J segment 4 bases; nucleotides outside the gene matches: 6. CDR3 nucleotides: TGTGCCAGCAGTTACACCGGGACAGGGTTCGGGGCCAACGTCCTGACTTTC. Translated: CASSYTGTGFGANVLTF.

This clonotype has only a few counts. This chain connects TRBV6-2 or TRBV6-3 to TRBJ2-1; possibly TRBD1 for D (6 bases). The V end lost 6 bases, the J end lost 6 bases, and 18 bases lay between the germline ends. The CDR3 runs to 15 residues. Germline V gives CDR1 MNHEY, CDR2 SVGEGT. Here the CDR3 DNA reads TGTGCCAGCAGGCCCAGGTTGGGGGCCCTCAATGAGCAGTTCTTC. Its translation is CASRPRLGALNEQFF.

In this sample, this clonotype turned up many times. At one boundary the junction diverges from the germline segment, which might be a read error. The chain uses TRBV6-1 and TRBJ2-5; D ambiguous. The germline V gene has CDR1 MNHNS and CDR2 SASEGT. The CDR3 loop spans 12 amino acids. The CDR3 DNA reads as TGTGCCAGCAGTGAACTCCAAAAGACCCAGTACTTC. It codes for CASSELQKTQYF.

The chain recombines TRBV7-3 with TRBJ2-7, with 12 bases fitting TRBD1. Germline trimming cut 2 bases from V and 7 bases from J; bases unmatched to any gene: 6. In germline, CDR1 is SGHTA, CDR2 FQGTGA. The CDR3 has 15 residues. CDR3 sequence: CASSLSGTGGAEQYF. The CDR3 coding sequence is TGTGCCAGCAGCTTATCCGGGACAGGGGGCGCGGAGCAGTACTTC.

Ten or more counts support this clonotype. This chain links TRBV20-1 with TRBJ2-5, with TRBD1 matching over 9 bases. J gave up 4 bases and V 7 bases, and 13 bases lay outside the gene matches. Per germline, CDR1 DFQATT and CDR2 SNEGSKA (reference sequence). The CDR3 has 15 amino acids. CDR3 nucleotides: TGCAGTGTACAGGACAGGGGAAGGGATGGAGAGACCCAGTACTTC. It yields the protein CSVQDRGRDGETQYF.

The V gene is TRBV11-1, the J gene TRBJ1-2; 9 bases line up with TRBD1. This CDR3 is 17 amino acids long. CDR1 is SGHAT, CDR2 FQDESV, per germline (reference sequence). V shed 5 bases and J 7 bases; nucleotides not matched to a gene: 17. CDR3 nucleotide sequence: TGTGCCAGCAGCACAAGATTCCGGGACAGGGAGAAGGGTGGCTACACCTTC. Protein sequence: CASSTRFRDREKGGYTF.

Comment on this clonotype: A read error may produce the germline difference seen at one junction end. The V gene is TRBV4-2, the J gene TRBJ2-7; D not resolved. Germline V CDR1 and CDR2: LGHNA, YNFKEQ. This CDR3 has 14 residues. CDR3 bases: TGTGCCAGCAGCCAAGAAAGTACTTCCTACAAGCAGTACTTC. Translation: CASSQESTSYKQYF.

The rearrangement uses TRBV11-2 and TRBJ2-2, with a weak D call TRBD1 (6 bases). The CDR3 loop spans 17 amino acids. Germline values: CDR1 SGHAT, CDR2 FQNNGV. The V end was cut by 4 bases, the J end by 8 bases, with 23 bases between. CDR3 DNA sequence: TGTGCCAGCAGCTCTATAAGGGACACCCGGCAGTCTGGGGAGCTGTTTTTT. It is translated as CASSSIRDTRQSGELFF.

In its sample, this clonotype was seen many times. The conserved phenylalanine or tryptophan normally closing the CDR3 is absent here, so this likely arose from a read error. The limits of the CDR3 on the DNA are not certain, so only TCRdb's listed CDR3 is given. This chain links TRBV4-2 with TRBJ2-2; the table calls TRBD2, which could not be checked here. The CDR3 is 14 residues long, ends included. Germline V gene lookup returns CDR1 LGHNA and CDR2 YNFKEQ. CDR3 region: CASSQDPDSGDIRL.

This clonotype was detected only a few times. This sequence joins TRBV29-1 and TRBJ1-1; a possible D gene is TRBD1 (5 bases). The germline V gene encodes CDR1 SQVTM and CDR2 ANQGSEA. V gave up 5 bases and J gave up 4 bases, with 20 bases separating them. The CDR3 totals 15 residues. The CDR3 sequence: CSVRSGWSGSTEAFF. The CDR3 coding sequence is TGCAGCGTTCGTTCAGGGTGGTCTGGGTCCACTGAAGCTTTCTTT. Full variable domain (remainder filled in from reference TRBV29-1 and TRBJ1-1): SAVISQKPSRDICQRGTSLTIQCQVDSQVTMMFWYRQQPGQSLTLIATANQGSEATYESGFVIDKFPISRPNLTFSTLTVSNMSPEDSSIYLCSVRSGWSGSTEAFFGQGTRLTVV.